The T cell receptor beta chain under discussion was sequenced for a study of OX40 agonist ivuxolimab in advanced cancers. Study-wide context: Dosing consisted of intravenous ivuxolimab at 0.01 to 10 mg/kg every 2 weeks. Study findings and constraints: CD8+ T cells (on average) carried more expanded clones than CD4+ T cells.

The V end was cut by 2 bases, the J end by 1 base, with 5 bases between. Germline CDR1 and CDR2: SGHTA and FQGTGA. The length of the CDR3 is 13 residues. At baseline, cycle 4 day 1, and cycle 7 day 1, blood was sampled. Libraries were prepared by immunoSEQ multiplex PCR; TCRdb keeps only in-frame clonotypes and omits some of them. The sample carries around 35,000 clones, about 86% recorded once. Worth noting for this clone: Antigen specificity is unknown.

This TCR derives from an adult with an advanced solid tumor such as melanoma, head and neck, liver or kidney cancer. J is TRBJ1-1 and V is TRBV7-3; no clear D. The starting material was CD4+ or CD8+ T cells sorted from blood, obtained in a trial of the OX40 agonist ivuxolimab. CDR3 protein: CASSLEQNTEAFF. The CDR3 DNA sequence: TGTGCCAGCAGCTTAGAGCAGAACACTGAAGCTTTCTTT.